This TCR beta chain was profiled in a study of cytomegalovirus exposure and HLA in healthy donors. General study results and limits: On later analysis, the bulk of CMV-associated TCR beta chains appeared to be HLA-restricted.

V lost 8 bases to trimming and J lost 2 bases; unmatched junction nucleotides: 7. Germline values: CDR1 SGHTA, CDR2 FQGNSA. The CDR3 totals 14 residues. The PCR made use of 60 Vbeta and 13 Jbeta primers. Sequenced by immunoSEQ multiplex PCR; TCRdb stores in-frame clones only, minus some. In the table there are under 200,000 clones, under 80% of which are singletons. On this clone itself: No antigen is known for it.

The sequence was obtained from a man aged 40-55 years in good health and CMV-seronegative. Sequencing used PBMCs. V usage is TRBV7-2 and J usage is TRBJ2-7, with 9 bases fitting TRBD1. The CDR3 nucleotides read TGTGCCAGCCGCGGGGACAGGGTCCCCTACGAGCAGTACTTC. Translated: CASRGDRVPYEQYF.